This T cell receptor beta chain derives from a study of shared clonotypes between healthy human individuals. Only in-frame clones appear in the TCRdb table, and some are missing; sequencing was by immunoSEQ multiplex PCR. In the table there are about 380,000 clones, 96% of which are singletons. The clonotype comes from a man aged 25-45 years in good health. The sequencing sample was made of memory CD8+ T cells sorted from blood. Subset reported: CD45RO+ cells pooled with CCR7-negative TemRA cells.

The CDR3 bases are TGTGCCAGCAGCAGACTAGCGGGAGATACCGGGGAGCTGTTTTTT. Its protein is CASSRLAGDTGELFF. This chain joins TRBV6-5 and TRBJ2-2, with 12 positions matching TRBD2. The J segment lost 5 bases and the V segment lost 6 bases, leaving 4 bases of the junction unmatched. This CDR3 spans 15 amino acids. CDR1 MNHEY and CDR2 SVGAGI come from the germline V gene.